This record looks at one TCR beta chain sequence and its context. Its antigen is as yet unknown. This sample is part of a study of T cell repertoires in cytomegalovirus infection. Study in general: Alongside well-studied HLA-B-restricted CMV epitopes, recently identified HLA-C-restricted CMV epitopes were also used.

The CDR3 totals 17 residues. Germline V gives CDR1 MNHNS, CDR2 SASEGT. V lost 0 bases and J 0 bases, leaving 12 bases between the germline ends. MiXCR was run by TCRdb on the reads, yielding one entry per CDR3 protein. This sample yields 360,000 or so distinct CDR3 sequences, of which roughly a third are seen a single time; roughly 13% belongs to the top ten. V and J are TRBV6-1 and TRBJ2-1; no clear D. The receptor's source is a human donor in good health (CMV status not recorded). Some clones in this sample may be carry-over from other donors' samples. This sample comprised cultured PBMCs, obtained from culture after CMV antigen stimulation. The CDR3 is CASSEAAYVRSYNEQFF. The CDR3 nucleotides read TGTGCCAGCAGTGAAGCAGCTTACGTCCGCTCCTACAATGAGCAGTTCTTC.